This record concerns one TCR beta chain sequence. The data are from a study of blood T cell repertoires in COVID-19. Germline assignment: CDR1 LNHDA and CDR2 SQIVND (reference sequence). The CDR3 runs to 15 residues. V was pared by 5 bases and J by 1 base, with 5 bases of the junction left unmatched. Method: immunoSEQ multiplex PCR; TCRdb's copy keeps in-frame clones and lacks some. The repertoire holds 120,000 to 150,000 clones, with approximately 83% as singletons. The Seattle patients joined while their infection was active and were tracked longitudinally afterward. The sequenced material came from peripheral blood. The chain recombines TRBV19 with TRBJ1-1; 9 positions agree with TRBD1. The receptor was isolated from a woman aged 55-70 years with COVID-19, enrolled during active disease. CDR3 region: CASSPLDRGNTEAFF. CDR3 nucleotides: TGTGCCAGTAGTCCTCTGGACAGGGGGAACACTGAAGCTTTCTTT.